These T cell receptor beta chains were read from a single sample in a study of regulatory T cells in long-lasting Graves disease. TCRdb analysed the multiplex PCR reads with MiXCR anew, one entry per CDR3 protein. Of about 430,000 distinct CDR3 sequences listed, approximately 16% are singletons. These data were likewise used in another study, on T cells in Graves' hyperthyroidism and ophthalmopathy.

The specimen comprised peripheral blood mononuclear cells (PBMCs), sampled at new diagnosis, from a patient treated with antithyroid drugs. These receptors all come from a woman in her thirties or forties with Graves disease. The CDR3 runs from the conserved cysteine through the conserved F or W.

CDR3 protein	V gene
CASSDPGTGKTFF	TRBV9
CASSVDGSTYNEQFF	TRBV9
CASSRVDQREKLFF	TRBV19
CASSPDRGAYGYTF	TRBV7-8
CSALKGLADSYEQYF	TRBV20-1
CATSREGDRVGEQFF	TRBV15
CASKRMAGATDTQYF	TRBV2
CASSRTPSDEQFF	TRBV7-3
CASTTGWGNQPQHF	TRBV6-2/TRBV6-3
CSARSGTGYTDTQYF	TRBV20-1
CASSLRREHLSTQDTQYF	TRBV28
CSVSPGGVNTEAFF	TRBV29-1
CASSSDLAGVGEQFF	TRBV28
CASSLEGTGLSGNTIYF	TRBV5-1
CATSDSSWYTF	TRBV24-1
CSASSQPNTEAFF	TRBV20-1
CSGSSSGPGHEQFF	TRBV29-1
CAEQREGFDEQFF	TRBV2
CASLRGSFDEQYF	TRBV28
CASSDREWDTQYF	TRBV12-3/TRBV12-4
CSASSGRETANTEAFF	TRBV20-1
CAWSEMTPRSNQPQHF	TRBV30
CANKQGSSYNEQFF	TRBV2
CSAAWGGSDTQYF	TRBV20-1
CASSAGTGRAFF	TRBV19
CASSLSAAGHTDTQYF	TRBV28
CASSEPYEQYF	TRBV2
CSVQGPHTYEQYF	TRBV29-1
CSASGAEAGDEQFF	TRBV20-1
CASSLWRPPGQVFVKGNSPLHF	TRBV28
CASSTQDGLAGVDEQFF	TRBV11-2
CASSFRQSNQPQHF	TRBV12-3/TRBV12-4
CASSGGNEKLFF	TRBV2
CASSLLQGGYNEQFF	TRBV11-1
CASSGDPGHYNEQFF	TRBV28
CASSQDATAIYNSPLHF	TRBV3-1
CATSQEGSTKTQYF	TRBV24-1
CASSLEPGSYEQYF	TRBV7-2
CSVEVDSGSSYEQYF	TRBV29-1
CASSFSGERGDTQYF	TRBV9
CASSEAQGPYNEQFF	TRBV2
CATSDPDQETQYF	TRBV24-1
CSAGRLAEGETQYF	TRBV20-1
CASSQGEDTEAFF	TRBV18
CASSQGQGKETQYF	TRBV4-1
CASSLTGGAVDYGYTF	TRBV18
CASGLVVRREIPTHTDTQYF	TRBV12-5
CASSDNSGRERDEQFF	TRBV2
CASSYFRGQGEKLFF	TRBV7-9